This T cell receptor beta chain originates from a study of PD-1 blockade in classical Hodgkin lymphoma. All patients experienced relapse after autologous stem cell transplantation, and brentuximab vedotin exposure was variable. The CDR3 has 14 amino acids. Germline V lookup: CDR1 SEHNR, CDR2 FQNEAQ (reference sequence). The trim removed 4 bases at V and 2 bases at J, leaving 4 bases unmatched. Here immunoSEQ multiplex PCR was the method, and the copy in TCRdb shows in-frame clones only, minus some. Of more than 15,000 clones in the sample, 75% to 85% were seen once. This clone was detected once. The sequencing here drew on peripheral blood mononuclear cells (PBMCs), taken at baseline. J is TRBJ2-5 and V is TRBV7-9; 7 bases are a match to TRBD1. The TCR was taken from a human donor with classical Hodgkin lymphoma. This CDR3 is CASSSRQGQETQYF. The CDR3 DNA reads TGTGCCAGCAGCTCGAGACAGGGTCAAGAGACCCAGTACTTC.